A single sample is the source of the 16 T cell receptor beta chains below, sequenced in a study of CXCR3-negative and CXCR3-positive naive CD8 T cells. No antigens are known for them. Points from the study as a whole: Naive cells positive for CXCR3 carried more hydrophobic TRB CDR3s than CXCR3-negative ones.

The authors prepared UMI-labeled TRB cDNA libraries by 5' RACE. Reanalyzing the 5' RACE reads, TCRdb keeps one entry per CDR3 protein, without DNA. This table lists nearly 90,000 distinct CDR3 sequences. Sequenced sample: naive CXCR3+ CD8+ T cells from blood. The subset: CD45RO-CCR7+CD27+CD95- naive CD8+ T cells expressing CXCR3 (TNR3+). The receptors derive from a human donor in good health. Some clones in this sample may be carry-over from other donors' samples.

CDR3 protein: CASSQDAGTGAIYTF. The V and J genes are TRBV3-1 and TRBJ1-2; TCRdb selects TRBD1, and the lack of DNA leaves this call unchecked. In germline, CDR1 is LGHDT, CDR2 YNNKEL (reference sequence). The CDR3 is 15 residues long.

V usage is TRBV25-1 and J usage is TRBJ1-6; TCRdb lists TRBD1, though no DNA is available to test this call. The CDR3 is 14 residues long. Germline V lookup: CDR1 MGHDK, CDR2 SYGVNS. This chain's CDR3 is CASSDTGDNSPLHF.

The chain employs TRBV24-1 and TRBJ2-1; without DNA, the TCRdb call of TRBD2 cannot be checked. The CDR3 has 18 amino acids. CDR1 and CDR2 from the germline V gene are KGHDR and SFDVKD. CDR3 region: CATSDPGLAGAAQNEQFF.

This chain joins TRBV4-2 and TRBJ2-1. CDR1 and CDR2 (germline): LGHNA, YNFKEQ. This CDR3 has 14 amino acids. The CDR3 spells CASSQLFSYNEQFF.

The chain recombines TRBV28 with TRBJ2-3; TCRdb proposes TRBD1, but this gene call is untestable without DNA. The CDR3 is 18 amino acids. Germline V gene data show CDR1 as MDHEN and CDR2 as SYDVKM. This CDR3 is CASSLYPLGNGGTDTQYF. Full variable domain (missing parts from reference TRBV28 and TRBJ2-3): DVKVTQSSRYLVKRTGEKVFLECVQDMDHENMFWYRQDPGLGLRLIYFSYDVKMKEKGDIPEGYSVSREKKERFSLILESASTNQTSMYLCASSLYPLGNGGTDTQYFGPGTRLTVL.

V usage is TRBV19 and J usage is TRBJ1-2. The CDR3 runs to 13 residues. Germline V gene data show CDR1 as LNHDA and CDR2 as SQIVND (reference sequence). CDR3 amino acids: CASSIAVNYGYTF.

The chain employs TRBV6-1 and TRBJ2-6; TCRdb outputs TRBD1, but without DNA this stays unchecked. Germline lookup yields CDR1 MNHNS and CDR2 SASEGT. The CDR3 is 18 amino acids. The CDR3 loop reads CASSKWAVASSGANVLTF.

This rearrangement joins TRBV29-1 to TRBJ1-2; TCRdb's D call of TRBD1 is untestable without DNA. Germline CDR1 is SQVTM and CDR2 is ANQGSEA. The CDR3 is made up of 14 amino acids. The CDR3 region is CSVPGTGENYGYTF.

The CDR3 spells CASSLSGETTDTQYF. The chain is built from TRBV28 and TRBJ2-3; TCRdb lists TRBD1, though no DNA is available to test this call. The CDR3 has 15 residues. Germline CDR1 and CDR2: MDHEN and SYDVKM.

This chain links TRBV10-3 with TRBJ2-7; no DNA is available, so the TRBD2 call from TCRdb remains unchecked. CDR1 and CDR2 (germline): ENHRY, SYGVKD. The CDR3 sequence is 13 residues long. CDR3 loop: CAISDEGGYEQYF.

This CDR3 is CSVELGNEQYF. The chain has TRBV29-1 and TRBJ2-7. Germline V gene data show CDR1 as SQVTM and CDR2 as ANQGSEA. CDR3 length: 11 amino acids.

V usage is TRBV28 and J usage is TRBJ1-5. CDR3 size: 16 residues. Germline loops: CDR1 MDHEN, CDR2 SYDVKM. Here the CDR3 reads CASSLPTQRWNQPQHF.

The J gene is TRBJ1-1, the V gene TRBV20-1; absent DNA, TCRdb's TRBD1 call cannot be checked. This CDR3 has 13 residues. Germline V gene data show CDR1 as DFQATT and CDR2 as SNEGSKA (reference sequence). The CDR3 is CSAPPRGPTEAFF.

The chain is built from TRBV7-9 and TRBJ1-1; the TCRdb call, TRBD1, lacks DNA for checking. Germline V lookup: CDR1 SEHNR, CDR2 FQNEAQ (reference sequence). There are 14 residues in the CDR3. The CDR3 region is CASSWTQKPTEAFF.

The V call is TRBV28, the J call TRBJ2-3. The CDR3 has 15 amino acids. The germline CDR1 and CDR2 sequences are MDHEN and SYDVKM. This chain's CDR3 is CASSFGGWGQDTQYF.

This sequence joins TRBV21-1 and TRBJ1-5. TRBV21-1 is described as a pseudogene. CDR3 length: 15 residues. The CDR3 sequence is CASPLGGGGNQPQHF.